Below are 13 T cell receptor beta chains sequenced from a single sample in a study of T-cell reconstitution after alpha-beta-depleted transplantation in children (dated by TCRdb to 2016 to 2017). The library was prepared using PCR. The sequencer listed for this sample is Illumina HiSeq 2500. To normalize quantification of the TCRbeta repertoire, the TCR libraries were built with molecular barcoding that relied on unique molecular identifiers. TCRdb cleaned the public reads at Q25 with fastp, built clones with MiXCR and kept in-frame beta chains. Rows are unified per CDR3 protein, each entry keeping the most common DNA and genes. In all, the sample holds over 150,000 distinct CDR3 sequences, and approximately 6.6% of those were seen once. The leading ten clones occupy 3% to 3.5% of the sample. The material sequenced was PBMCs from the stem cell graft donor, taken from the stem cell graft. These receptors came from a human donor who donated a stem cell graft to a child with Wiskott-Aldrich syndrome.

This clonotype was observed many times. The chain has TRBV5-4 and TRBJ2-3; D call uncertain. The CDR3 covers 19 residues. V lost 0 bases and J 2 bases, leaving 22 bases between the germline ends. CDR1 and CDR2 (germline): SGHNT, YYREEE (reference sequence). CDR3 loop: CASSLEEAWRNWNTDTQYF. CDR3 sequence (DNA): TGTGCCAGCAGCTTGGAAGAGGCTTGGCGCAACTGGAACACAGATACGCAGTATTTT.

This clonotype came up many times. V gene TRBV15 combines with J gene TRBJ2-1; possibly TRBD1 or TRBD2 for D (5 bases each). Looked up from germline, CDR1 is LNHNV and CDR2 is YYDKDF (reference sequence). The CDR3 length is 17 residues. Deletions cut 2 bases from V and 4 bases from J, with 18 bases between. Written as DNA, the CDR3 is TGTGCCACCAGCAGACCCCCAGTGGGGACCTCGTACAATGAGCAGTTCTTC. This translates into CATSRPPVGTSYNEQFF.

This clonotype was seen ten or more times. The chain employs TRBV12-3 or TRBV12-4 and TRBJ2-6; no clear D. This CDR3 spans 13 amino acids. Trimming cost V 8 bases and J 1 base, with 6 bases left between them. The CDR3 sequence: CASFPSGANVLTF. CDR3 DNA: TGTGCCAGCTTTCCTTCTGGGGCCAACGTCCTGACTTTC.

This clonotype was seen a handful of times. V usage is TRBV20-1 and J usage is TRBJ2-2, with 12 bases identical to TRBD2. The CDR3 spans 16 residues. Germline loops: CDR1 DFQATT, CDR2 SNEGSKA (reference sequence). With 5 bases clipped from V and 5 bases from J, the junction kept 9 bases outside the gene matches. The CDR3 reads CSAGRLAGAGTGELFF. In DNA form, the CDR3 reads TGCAGTGCTGGGAGACTAGCGGGAGCAGGTACCGGGGAGCTGTTTTTT.

This clonotype occurred many times. The chain uses TRBV12-3 or TRBV12-4 and TRBJ1-5; TRBD1 aligns across 9 bases. V lost 4 bases, J lost 6 bases, and 4 bases stayed unmatched. The CDR3 contains 14 residues. The CDR3 spells CASSWDRDVQPQHF. As DNA, the CDR3 is TGTGCCAGCAGTTGGGACAGGGACGTTCAGCCCCAGCATTTT.

There are many counts of this clonotype. The rearrangement joins TRBV10-3 to TRBJ2-1; tentative D call: TRBD2 (6 bases). In germline, CDR1 is ENHRY, CDR2 SYGVKD. The CDR3 has 16 residues. V was cut by 6 bases and J by 5 bases, with 20 bases left in between. As DNA, the CDR3 is TGTGCCATCAGCCAGCGGGCCGTCTCCACACACAATGAGCAGTTCTTC. It encodes CAISQRAVSTHNEQFF.

Ten or more counts support this clonotype. The V gene is TRBV12-3 or TRBV12-4, the J gene TRBJ2-1; 7 nucleotides line up with TRBD2. The CDR3 totals 14 residues. V was pared by 2 bases and J by 7 bases, with 5 bases of the junction left unmatched. This CDR3 is CASSLNPRGNEQFF. DNA of the CDR3: TGTGCCAGCAGTTTAAACCCGCGGGGGAATGAGCAGTTCTTC.

This rearrangement joins TRBV25-1 to TRBJ2-3; a possible D gene is TRBD2 (6 bases). Germline V gene lookup returns CDR1 MGHDK and CDR2 SYGVNS. This CDR3 has 12 amino acids. The germline V and J ends were trimmed by 7 bases and 4 bases, with 9 bases remaining between them. The CDR3 reads CASNAGSDTQYF. CDR3 coding DNA: TGTGCCAGCAATGCGGGGTCAGATACGCAGTATTTT.

This clonotype came up many times. The chain employs TRBV6-6 and TRBJ2-4; no definite D call. V lost 1 base, J lost 12 bases, and 7 bases lay in between. The germline V gene has CDR1 MNHNY and CDR2 SVGAGI (reference sequence). The CDR3 loop spans 11 amino acids. The CDR3 coding sequence is TGTGCCAGCAGTTACTTGCAGAGTCAGTACTTC. Protein: CASSYLQSQYF.

This clonotype showed up many times. This chain uses TRBV3-1 with TRBJ2-5; 7 nucleotides match TRBD1. Trimming took 5 bases from V and 2 from J; bases not matched to a gene: 5. The length of the CDR3 is 14 residues. The V gene's germline CDR1 is LGHDT and CDR2 YNNKEL (reference sequence). CDR3 DNA: TGTGCCAGCAGCATTAGGACAGGACAAGAGACCCAGTACTTC. This sequence encodes CASSIRTGQETQYF.

Notes on this clonotype: Just one base apart from a much larger clone, this may be a read error. In this CDR3 the conserved last residue, phenylalanine or tryptophan, is missing, so a read error is likely. The chain uses TRBV24-1 and TRBJ2-3; D unresolved. The V end was cut by 0 bases, the J end by 2 bases, with 5 bases between. This CDR3 comprises 14 residues. Per germline, CDR1 KGHDR and CDR2 SFDVKD. CDR3 region: CATSDLLPTDTQYI. The CDR3 nucleotides read TGTGCCACCAGTGATTTGCTCCCCACAGATACGCAGTATATT.

In its sample, this clonotype was seen many times. The chain combines TRBV13 with TRBJ1-6; D gene ambiguous. V lost 6 bases, J lost 10 bases, and 13 bases lay in between. Germline lookup yields CDR1 PRHDT and CDR2 FYEKMQ (reference sequence). The CDR3 is made up of 13 amino acids. The CDR3 loop reads CASRGGGRSPLHF. DNA for the CDR3: TGTGCCAGCAGAGGTGGCGGTCGATCACCCCTCCACTTT.

The table lists this clonotype with many counts. The chain uses TRBV4-1 and TRBJ2-1; D possibly corresponds to TRBD1 (5 bases). V lost 1 base, J lost 8 bases, and 18 bases lay in between. Germline loops: CDR1 MGHRA, CDR2 YSYEKL. The CDR3 has 16 residues. DNA for the CDR3: TGCGCCAGCAGCCAAGGTCCAGGGAATATGATTGATGAGCAGTTCTTC. It specifies CASSQGPGNMIDEQFF.